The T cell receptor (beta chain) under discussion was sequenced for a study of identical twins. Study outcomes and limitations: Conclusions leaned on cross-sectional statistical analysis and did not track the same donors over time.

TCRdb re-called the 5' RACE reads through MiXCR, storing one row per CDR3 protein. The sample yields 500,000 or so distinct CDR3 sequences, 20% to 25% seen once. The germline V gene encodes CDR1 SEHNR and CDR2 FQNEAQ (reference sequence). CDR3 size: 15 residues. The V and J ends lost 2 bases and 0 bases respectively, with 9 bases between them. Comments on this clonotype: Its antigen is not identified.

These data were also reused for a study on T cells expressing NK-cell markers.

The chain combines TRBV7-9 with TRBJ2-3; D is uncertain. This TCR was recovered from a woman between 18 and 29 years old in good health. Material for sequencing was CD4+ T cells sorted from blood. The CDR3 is CASSLFGNSTDTQYF. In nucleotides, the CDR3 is TGTGCCAGCAGCTTATTTGGCAATAGCACAGATACGCAGTATTTT. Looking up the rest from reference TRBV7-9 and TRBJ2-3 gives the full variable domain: DTGVSQNPRHKITKRGQNVTFRCDPISEHNRLYWYRQTLGQGPEFLTYFQNEAQLEKSRLLSDRFSAERPKGSFSTLEIQRTEQGDSAMYLCASSLFGNSTDTQYFGPGTRLTVL.